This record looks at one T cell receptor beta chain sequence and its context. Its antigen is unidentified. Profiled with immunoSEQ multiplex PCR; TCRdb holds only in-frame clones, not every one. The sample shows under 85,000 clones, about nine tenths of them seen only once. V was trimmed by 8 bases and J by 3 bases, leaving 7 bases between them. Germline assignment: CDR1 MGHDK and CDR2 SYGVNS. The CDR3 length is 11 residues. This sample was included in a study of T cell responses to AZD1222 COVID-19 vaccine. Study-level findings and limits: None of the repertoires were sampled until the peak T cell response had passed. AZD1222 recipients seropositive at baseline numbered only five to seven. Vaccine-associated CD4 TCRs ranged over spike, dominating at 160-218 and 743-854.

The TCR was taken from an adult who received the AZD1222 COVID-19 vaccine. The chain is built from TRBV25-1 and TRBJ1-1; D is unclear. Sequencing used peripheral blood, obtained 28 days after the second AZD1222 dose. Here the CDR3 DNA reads TGTGCCAGCGGTGGATACACTGAAGCTTTCTTT. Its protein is CASGGYTEAFF.